The 23 T cell receptor beta chains below come from one sample, sequenced in a study of blood T cell repertoires in COVID-19. Assay used: immunoSEQ multiplex PCR; TCRdb lists only in-frame clones, some missing. The sample lists around 160,000 clones; 70% to 90% were seen once. The sequencing input was peripheral blood. These receptors all stem from a woman in her 40s with active or convalescent COVID-19.

The rearrangement links TRBV6-4 to TRBJ1-1; 9 bases are a match to TRBD1. Germline V lookup: CDR1 MRHNA, CDR2 SNTAGT. The CDR3 is 16 amino acids. Losses at the gene ends were 6 bases for V and 0 bases for J; bases not matched to a gene: 8. The DNA of the CDR3 is TGTGCCAGCAGCCCCCGGACAGGGGTGATGAACACTGAAGCTTTCTTT. Translated: CASSPRTGVMNTEAFF.

The V call is TRBV10-1, the J call TRBJ2-1, with 7 bases lining up with TRBD1. J gave up 9 bases and V 10 bases, and 21 bases lay outside the gene matches. The CDR3 is made up of 16 amino acids. Germline CDR1 is WNHNN and CDR2 is SYGVQD (reference sequence). The CDR3 region is CANHVRQGADVSEQFF. The CDR3 DNA sequence: TGCGCCAACCACGTAAGACAGGGCGCAGATGTAAGTGAGCAGTTCTTC.

The chain combines TRBV7-9 with TRBJ1-5; D is perhaps TRBD1 (6 bases). The CDR3 is 17 amino acids. Germline V CDR1 and CDR2: SEHNR, FQNEAQ (reference sequence). The V gene lost 4 bases and the J gene lost 0 bases, with 16 bases spanning the gap. The CDR3: CASSSDMHRDSNQPQHF. The CDR3 bases are TGTGCCAGCAGCTCGGACATGCACAGGGATAGCAATCAGCCCCAGCATTTT.

With regard to this clone: The junction does not match germline at one end; this may be a read error. V gene TRBV10-3 combines with J gene TRBJ2-7; D perhaps matches TRBD1 (6 bases). CDR3 length equals 11 residues. Germline CDR1 is ENHRY and CDR2 is SYGVKD. In nucleotides, the CDR3 is TGTGCCATCAGTGACTACCGGGACACCCGTTTC. This translates into CAISDYRDTRF.

The J gene is TRBJ2-3, the V gene TRBV30; 8 bases line up with TRBD1. V dropped 3 bases and J dropped 6; count of bases not matched to a gene: 11. CDR1 GTSNPN and CDR2 SVGIG come from the germline V gene (reference sequence). This CDR3 is built from 15 residues. The CDR3 loop reads CAWSHPDRVADTQYF. Written as DNA, the CDR3 is TGTGCCTGGAGCCACCCGGACAGGGTTGCGGATACGCAGTATTTT.

This clone has only one observation. The chain carries TRBV6-5 and TRBJ2-7; D unclear. V lost 7 bases to trimming and J lost 2 bases, with 18 bases between them. This CDR3 is built from 15 residues. CDR1 is MNHEY, CDR2 SVGAGI, per germline. CDR3 nucleotides: TGTGCCAGCAAGGAACTACCTTACGAAGCCTACGAGCAGTACTTC. The encoded protein is CASKELPYEAYEQYF.

This clone appeared a single time. The genes are TRBV5-6 and TRBJ2-7; the match to TRBD2 covers 8 bases. The CDR3 is made up of 14 amino acids. J gave up 7 bases and V 0 bases, and 6 bases lay outside the gene matches. Germline CDR1 is SGHDT and CDR2 is YYEEEE. The CDR3 reads CASSLGLASREQYF. Here the CDR3 DNA reads TGTGCCAGCAGCTTGGGACTAGCGTCCCGGGAGCAGTACTTC.

The rearrangement uses TRBV2 and TRBJ2-3; D is possibly TRBD2 (6 bases). Trimming pared 8 bases from V and 0 bases from J, leaving 15 bases between. The CDR3 extends over 15 amino acids. CDR1 is SNHLY and CDR2 is FYNNEI in the germline V gene. The CDR3 protein is CASREWGTSTDTQYF. The CDR3 DNA reads as TGTGCCAGCCGGGAGTGGGGGACCAGCACAGATACGCAGTATTTT.

In DNA form, the CDR3 reads TGTGCCAGCAGCCCCCCGGGTCCTTTCAATTCACCCCTCCACTTT. It codes for CASSPPGPFNSPLHF. The chain carries TRBV28 and TRBJ1-6, with D unresolved. The germline V gene encodes CDR1 MDHEN and CDR2 SYDVKM. Trimming left V 6 bases short and J 7 bases short, with 16 bases between. This CDR3 region has 15 residues.

This chain's CDR3 is CASSVGTGGTDTQYF. CDR3 nucleotides: TGTGCCAGCAGTGTGGGGACAGGCGGAACAGATACGCAGTATTTT. The chain employs TRBV27 and TRBJ2-3; TRBD1 matches 8 bases. Germline trimming cut 5 bases from V and 3 bases from J; bases unmatched to any gene: 7. The CDR3 runs to 15 residues. CDR1 and CDR2 (germline): MNHEY, SMNVEV (reference sequence).

This chain's CDR3 is CASSSLSGSTTDTQYF. CDR3 coding DNA: TGTGCCAGCAGCTCGCTGAGCGGGAGTACCACAGATACGCAGTATTTT. The J gene is TRBJ2-3, the V gene TRBV2; TRBD2 matches at 8 bases. The trim removed 6 bases at V and 2 bases at J, leaving 10 bases unmatched. This CDR3 has 16 amino acids. Germline V gives CDR1 SNHLY, CDR2 FYNNEI.

The V call is TRBV9, the J call TRBJ2-3, with 8 bases lining up with TRBD2. The CDR3 consists of 14 residues. Trimming cost V 5 bases and J 5 bases; bases outside gene matches: 7. Germline-derived CDR1 and CDR2 are SGDLS and YYNGEE. This chain's CDR3 is CASSPGLAVDTQYF. CDR3 in DNA: TGTGCCAGCAGTCCTGGACTAGCAGTAGATACGCAGTATTTT.

The chain is built from TRBV18 and TRBJ2-2; D is unresolved. Trimming removed 1 base from V and 2 bases from J, with 14 bases in between. Germline V gene sequence: CDR1 KGHSH, CDR2 LQKENI. The length of the CDR3 is 17 residues. The CDR3 nucleotides read TGTGCCAGCTCACCACAGGCCGGTCAGCGAAACACCGGGGAGCTGTTTTTT. Translated: CASSPQAGQRNTGELFF.

The rearrangement uses TRBV10-2 and TRBJ2-4, with TRBD1 as a possible D gene (5 bases). CDR3 size: 13 residues. CDR1 is WSHSY and CDR2 is SAAADI in the germline V gene. The V and J ends lost 6 bases and 6 bases respectively, with 12 bases between them. The CDR3 spells CASSGTGRNIQYF. The CDR3 bases are TGCGCCAGCAGCGGAACAGGACGAAACATTCAGTACTTC.

This chain links TRBV28 with TRBJ1-1; a weak D match, TRBD1 (6 bases). This CDR3 comprises 15 residues. V lost 1 base and J lost 4, with 13 bases in between. CDR1 is MDHEN and CDR2 is SYDVKM in the germline V gene. The CDR3 region has the DNA TGTGCCAGCAGTTTATCCCAACGGGGGGCCACTGAAGCTTTCTTT. The encoded protein is CASSLSQRGATEAFF.

The V gene is TRBV6-5, the J gene TRBJ2-5; D unclear. The V gene lost 2 bases and the J gene lost 1 base, with 8 bases spanning the gap. Looked up from germline, CDR1 is MNHEY and CDR2 is SVGAGI. This CDR3 has 14 residues. The CDR3 coding sequence is TGTGCCAGCAGTTACGATAGGAGCCAAGAGACCCAGTACTTC. It translates to CASSYDRSQETQYF.

This chain uses TRBV2 with TRBJ1-4; TRBD1 aligns across 10 bases. The CDR3 has 14 residues. Germline lookup yields CDR1 SNHLY and CDR2 FYNNEI. V lost 6 bases, J lost 5 bases, and 3 bases stayed unmatched. In DNA form, the CDR3 reads TGTGCCAGCAGCTGGACAGGGGGGAATGAAAAACTGTTTTTT. Amino acids: CASSWTGGNEKLFF.

The chain couples TRBV5-1 to TRBJ1-1; no firm D call. CDR3 length equals 15 residues. Trimming stripped 0 bases from V and 7 bases from J, with 16 bases between. Looked up from germline, CDR1 is SGHRS and CDR2 is YFSETQ. In nucleotides, the CDR3 is TGCGCCAGCAGCTTGGAAGTTTGGGGAAGCGGTGAAGCTTTCTTT. Amino acid sequence: CASSLEVWGSGEAFF.

This chain joins TRBV29-1 and TRBJ1-2, with 9 bases that match TRBD1. The germline V gene encodes CDR1 SQVTM and CDR2 ANQGSEA. V gave up 7 bases and J gave up 8 bases; unmatched junction bases: 23. CDR3 length equals 17 residues. DNA for the CDR3: TGCAGCGCTGTTGCTTTGACGGAGGAGACAGGGGGATACGGCTACACCTTC. This translates into CSAVALTEETGGYGYTF. Together with reference TRBV29-1 and TRBJ1-2, the CDR3 gives the full variable domain: SAVISQKPSRDICQRGTSLTIQCQVDSQVTMMFWYRQQPGQSLTLIATANQGSEATYESGFVIDKFPISRPNLTFSTLTVSNMSPEDSSIYLCSAVALTEETGGYGYTFGSGTRLTVV.

The genes are TRBV27 and TRBJ2-2; D is undetermined. Trimming took off 7 bases at V and 1 base at J, with 16 bases between the two ends. CDR1 is MNHEY and CDR2 is SMNVEV in the germline V gene (reference sequence). CDR3 size: 16 residues. The DNA of the CDR3 is TGTGCCAGCAACTTCAAGCCATTCCTGAACACCGGGGAGCTGTTTTTT. Translating it yields CASNFKPFLNTGELFF.

The chain links TRBV7-2 to TRBJ2-5; weak D call: TRBD1 (6 bases). V was shortened by 7 bases and J by 7 bases, with 19 bases between the two germline ends. The germline CDR1 and CDR2 sequences are SGHTA and FQGNSA. The CDR3 runs 14 residues. This chain's CDR3 is CASNRDPPEGTQYF. As DNA, the CDR3 is TGTGCCAGCAACAGGGACCCGCCTGAAGGGACCCAGTACTTC. The full variable domain, rest sourced from reference TRBV7-2 and TRBJ2-5, is GAGVSQSPSNKVTEKGKDVELRCDPISGHTALYWYRQSLGQGLEFLIYFQGNSAPDKSGLPSDRFSAERTGGSVSTLTIQRTQQEDSAVYLCASNRDPPEGTQYFGPGTRLLVL.

In its sample, this clone was seen a few times. This chain joins TRBV11-2 and TRBJ2-7; 9 nucleotides align to TRBD1. J lost 3 bases, V lost 1 base, and 7 bases had no gene match. CDR1 and CDR2 (germline): SGHAT, FQNNGV. The CDR3 loop spans 16 amino acids. The CDR3 spells CASSLGGSTGGYEQYF. The CDR3 DNA reads TGTGCCAGCAGCTTAGGAGGTTCGACAGGGGGCTACGAGCAGTACTTC.

The V gene is TRBV29-1, the J gene TRBJ2-5; 8 bases are a match to TRBD2. Germline values: CDR1 SQVTM, CDR2 ANQGSEA. The CDR3 runs 18 residues. J lost 5 bases, V lost 4 bases, and 21 bases had no gene match. CDR3 nucleotide sequence: TGCAGCGTTGGGGGTTTGGGCGGGAGGAGCGGCGGCAGGGAGACCCAGTACTTC. Protein product: CSVGGLGGRSGGRETQYF.